The 6 T cell receptor beta chains presented below share a single source sample, sequenced in a study of cytomegalovirus exposure and HLA in healthy donors. Assay: immunoSEQ multiplex PCR; the TCRdb copy retains only in-frame clones and omits some. The sample carries tens of thousands of clones, roughly 80% recorded once. The sequenced material came from PBMCs. The receptor source for this set is a young man in good health and CMV-seronegative.

The rearrangement links TRBV10-3 to TRBJ1-1, with D tentatively TRBD1 (6 bases). The CDR3 covers 11 residues. The ends were cut back, 11 bases at V and 4 bases at J, with 11 bases in the middle. Per the germline V gene, CDR1 is ENHRY and CDR2 is SYGVKD. The CDR3 loop is CAVTGATEAFF. CDR3 DNA: TGTGCCGTGACAGGCGCCACTGAAGCTTTCTTT.

This chain uses TRBV7-3 with TRBJ2-3; TRBD2 agrees at 11 bases. With V trimmed by 5 bases and J by 4 bases, 11 bases remained unmatched. Germline CDR1 SGHTA, CDR2 FQGTGA. The CDR3 has 17 amino acids. The CDR3 is CASSLRASGGRADTQYF. The DNA for the CDR3 is TGTGCCAGCAGCCTCCGGGCTAGCGGGGGGCGGGCAGATACGCAGTATTTT.

This chain joins TRBV19 and TRBJ2-7; 10 bases are a match to TRBD1. Germline V gene sequence: CDR1 LNHDA, CDR2 SQIVND (reference sequence). Losses at the gene ends were 4 bases for V and 4 bases for J; bases not matched to a gene: 7. The CDR3 loop spans 15 amino acids. The CDR3 coding sequence is TGTGCCAGTAGTAGAACCGGACAGGGGGATTACGAGCAGTACTTC. Amino acid sequence: CASSRTGQGDYEQYF.

This clone was found once. The V call is TRBV5-1, the J call TRBJ2-7; the match to TRBD1 covers 8 bases. Germline V lookup: CDR1 SGHRS, CDR2 YFSETQ. The length of the CDR3 is 14 residues. The junction had 10 bases not matched to a gene; V was cut back by 4 bases and J by 7 bases. The CDR3 DNA sequence: TGCGCCAGCAGCCAGGGGGCCCTATTGGGAGAGCAGTACTTC. Amino acids: CASSQGALLGEQYF. Together with reference TRBV5-1 and TRBJ2-7, the CDR3 gives the full variable domain: KAGVTQTPRYLIKTRGQQVTLSCSPISGHRSVSWYQQTPGQGLQFLFEYFSETQRNKGNFPGRFSGRQFSNSRSEMNVSTLELGDSALYLCASSQGALLGEQYFGPGTRLTVT.

The chain combines TRBV7-6 with TRBJ2-2; 12 nucleotides match TRBD2. V lost 5 bases to trimming and J lost 4 bases; unmatched junction nucleotides: 8. CDR1 and CDR2 (germline): SGHVS, FNYEAQ. The CDR3 is made up of 17 amino acids. The CDR3 loop reads CASSETSGSMGTGELFF. The CDR3 DNA is TGTGCCAGCAGCGAGACTAGCGGGAGTATGGGCACCGGGGAGCTGTTTTTT.

The rearrangement uses TRBV28 and TRBJ1-1; D is undetermined. CDR3 size: 10 residues. V shed 6 bases and J shed 7 bases, with 6 bases lying between them. Germline loops: CDR1 MDHEN, CDR2 SYDVKM. The CDR3 loop is CASRSYEAFF. The CDR3 nucleotides read TGTGCCAGCAGAAGCTATGAAGCTTTCTTT. The full variable domain, rest sourced from reference TRBV28 and TRBJ1-1, is DVKVTQSSRYLVKRTGEKVFLECVQDMDHENMFWYRQDPGLGLRLIYFSYDVKMKEKGDIPEGYSVSREKKERFSLILESASTNQTSMYLCASRSYEAFFGQGTRLTVV.